The present T cell receptor beta chain was sequenced within a study of response to subunit inactivated influenza vaccine. Study-wide points: The authors suggested that every seasonal influenza vaccination recruits few new T cells.

This clonotype was seen ten or more times. Its antigen is undetermined. The CDR3 covers 16 residues. Unmatched junction bases numbered 10, after V lost 5 bases and J lost 2 bases. TCRdb itself ran the RT-PCR reads through MiXCR, one entry per CDR3 protein. The table lists roughly 500,000 distinct CDR3 sequences, 25% of them singletons. The chain uses TRBV12-3 or TRBV12-4 and TRBJ2-3, with 7 bases fitting TRBD2. This clonotype originated in a man in his fifties who received an inactivated influenza vaccine. The sample here was CD4+ T cells sorted from PBMCs, taken 4 to 6 days after vaccination. The CDR3 loop reads CASSPGTTGYTDTQYF. The CDR3 bases are TGTGCCAGCAGTCCCGGGACTACAGGCTACACAGATACGCAGTATTTT.